Presented here are 25 T cell receptor beta chains from one specimen sequenced in a study of T cell repertoires in cytomegalovirus infection. MiXCR, applied by TCRdb to the reads, yields one record per CDR3 protein. The sample has more than 650,000 distinct CDR3 sequences; roughly a third are singletons. The sequencing sample was made of PBMCs. Receptors originate from a human donor in good health (CMV status not recorded). Some clones in this sample may be carry-over from other donors' samples.

This clonotype occurred a few times. The chain couples TRBV12-3 or TRBV12-4 to TRBJ2-2, with 7 bases fitting TRBD1. The trim removed 5 bases at V and 4 bases at J, leaving 13 bases unmatched. This CDR3 has 17 residues. The CDR3 reads CASSPLRTGLGTGELFF. CDR3 DNA: TGTGCCAGCAGTCCCCTACGGACAGGATTAGGCACCGGGGAGCTGTTTTTT.

This clonotype was recorded a few times. The CDR3 nucleotides are TGTGCCAGCAGTTTTATAATTCAGGGTTGCGGGATTCAGCCCCAGCATTTT. Amino acid sequence: CASSFIIQGCGIQPQHF. J is TRBJ1-5 and V is TRBV11-1, with D perhaps TRBD1 (5 bases). V was trimmed by 6 bases and J by 6 bases, leaving 24 bases between them. The CDR3 contains 17 residues. Germline V lookup: CDR1 SGHAT, CDR2 FQDESV (reference sequence).

This clonotype appeared a few times. V and J are TRBV5-5 and TRBJ1-2, with a tentative D call TRBD1 (6 bases). The germline V and J ends were trimmed by 5 bases and 1 base, with 18 bases remaining between them. The germline gives CDR1 SGHKS, CDR2 YYEKEE (reference sequence). The CDR3 extends over 16 amino acids. The CDR3 DNA sequence: TGTGCCAGCAGGTTTCTCTTACAGGGATATAACTATGGCTACACCTTC. This encodes CASRFLLQGYNYGYTF. Full variable domain (missing parts from reference TRBV5-5 and TRBJ1-2): DAGVTQSPTHLIKTRGQQVTLRCSPISGHKSVSWYQQVLGQGPQFIFQYYEKEERGRGNFPDRFSARQFPNYSSELNVNALLLGDSALYLCASRFLLQGYNYGYTFGSGTRLTVV.

Comments on this clonotype: A junction boundary mismatches the germline segment, possibly from a read error. This chain joins TRBV20-1 and TRBJ2-3; the D gene could be TRBD1 or TRBD2 (5 bases each). The germline CDR1 and CDR2 sequences are DFQATT and SNEGSKA (reference sequence). This CDR3 spans 15 amino acids. The CDR3 DNA reads as TGCAGTGCTCCTGGGGACGGGATGTTTTGGGGTACGCCGTATTTT. It specifies CSAPGDGMFWGTPYF.

This clonotype was observed a few times. The gene calls are TRBV5-1 and TRBJ1-2; D is undetermined. The CDR3 is made up of 14 amino acids. V lost 0 bases to trimming and J lost 8 bases, with 14 bases between them. Germline CDR1 and CDR2: SGHRS and YFSETQ. The CDR3 coding sequence is TGCGCCAGCAGCTTGGTCGGGGAGGAGAACGGCTACACCTTC. It is translated as CASSLVGEENGYTF. Filled out from reference TRBV5-1 and TRBJ1-2, the complete variable domain reads KAGVTQTPRYLIKTRGQQVTLSCSPISGHRSVSWYQQTPGQGLQFLFEYFSETQRNKGNFPGRFSGRQFSNSRSEMNVSTLELGDSALYLCASSLVGEENGYTFGSGTRLTVV.

This clonotype was found a few times. A junction boundary mismatches the germline segment, possibly from a read error. V gene TRBV7-7 combines with J gene TRBJ2-2; unclear D gene. The germline V gene has CDR1 SSHAT and CDR2 FNYEAQ (reference sequence). The CDR3 extends over 16 amino acids. In DNA form, the CDR3 reads TGTGCTAGCAGCTTCAGTGAGGCATTGAACACCGGGGAGCTGTTTTTT. Translated, it gives CASSFSEALNTGELFF.

CDR3: CAIRAQGEETQYF. For the CDR3, the DNA is TGTGCCATCAGAGCCCAGGGAGAGGAGACCCAGTACTTC. The V and J genes are TRBV10-3 and TRBJ2-5; D tentatively reads TRBD1 or TRBD2 (5 bases each). CDR3 size: 13 residues. Germline V gives CDR1 ENHRY, CDR2 SYGVKD. Trimming cost V 6 bases and J 5 bases, with 13 bases left between them.

This clonotype came up a few times. V usage is TRBV2 and J usage is TRBJ1-1, with D perhaps matching TRBD1 (5 bases). There are 14 residues in the CDR3. Germline V gene data show CDR1 as SNHLY and CDR2 as FYNNEI. Trimming stripped 2 bases from V and 4 bases from J, with 11 bases between. The CDR3 loop is CASSEQGETTEAFF. CDR3 sequence (DNA): TGTGCCAGCAGTGAACAGGGCGAGACCACTGAAGCTTTCTTT.

This clonotype has more than one count but fewer than ten. The chain combines TRBV19 with TRBJ2-1; D unclear. Trimming took 6 bases from V and 5 from J, leaving 8 bases between them. Germline lookup yields CDR1 LNHDA and CDR2 SQIVND (reference sequence). This CDR3 region has 12 residues. In nucleotides, the CDR3 is TGTGCCAGTAGGGGTATCGACAATGAGCAGTTCTTC. Translating gives CASRGIDNEQFF.

The rearrangement uses TRBV9 and TRBJ2-3; D is uncertain. V lost 0 bases to trimming and J lost 2 bases, with 13 bases between them. From germline, CDR1 is SGDLS and CDR2 YYNGEE. The CDR3 runs 16 residues. CDR3 in DNA: TGTGCCAGCAGCGTAGGGGCAGATCCCTACACAGATACGCAGTATTTT. Its translation is CASSVGADPYTDTQYF.

This clonotype came up many times. The chain combines TRBV7-2 with TRBJ2-5, with a possible D match to TRBD2 (5 bases). The CDR3 contains 14 residues. Germline V gives CDR1 SGHTA, CDR2 FQGNSA. V gave up 3 bases and J gave up 4 bases, with 12 bases separating them. CDR3 in DNA: TGTGCCAGCAGCTTTTCTTCTGGAGGAGAGACCCAGTACTTC. It encodes CASSFSSGGETQYF.

This clonotype was recorded only once. This chain connects TRBV7-8 to TRBJ1-4; no reliable D call. There are 14 residues in the CDR3. Germline V gene data show CDR1 as SGHVS and CDR2 as FQNEAQ. V lost 2 bases to trimming and J lost 5 bases, with 9 bases between them. The CDR3 region has the DNA TGTGCCAGCAGCTTATCCGGCCAGAATGAAAAACTGTTTTTT. This gives the protein CASSLSGQNEKLFF.

The V call is TRBV6-6, the J call TRBJ2-1; possible D gene TRBD2, 5 bases. This CDR3 region has 13 residues. The ends were cut back, 5 bases at V and 8 bases at J, with 13 bases in the middle. CDR1 is MNHNY, CDR2 SVGAGI, per germline (reference sequence). DNA for the CDR3: TGTGCCAGCAGTGCCTCGGACTGGCATGAGCAGTTCTTC. Translated: CASSASDWHEQFF.

The rearrangement joins TRBV25-1 to TRBJ2-7; D is possibly TRBD1 (5 bases). The CDR3 sequence is 13 residues long. Trimming shortened V by 7 bases and J by 2 bases, and 12 bases separated the two germline ends. Germline V gene sequence: CDR1 MGHDK, CDR2 SYGVNS. The CDR3 sequence: CASIREGTYEQYF. The CDR3 DNA is TGTGCCAGCATCAGGGAAGGAACCTACGAGCAGTACTTC.

This clonotype was seen only a few times. The rearrangement links TRBV19 to TRBJ2-7; TRBD2 matches 7 bases. The germline gives CDR1 LNHDA, CDR2 SQIVND (reference sequence). The V gene end was trimmed by 3 bases and the J gene end by 3 bases; junction bases not matched to a gene: 20. This CDR3 spans 19 amino acids. The CDR3 loop reads CASSIELALKDRQSYEQYF. DNA of the CDR3: TGTGCCAGTAGTATTGAACTAGCGTTAAAGGACCGACAGAGCTACGAGCAGTACTTC. The complete variable domain, with remaining parts taken from reference TRBV19 and TRBJ2-7, reads DGGITQSPKYLFRKEGQNVTLSCEQNLNHDAMYWYRQDPGQGLRLIYYSQIVNDFQKGDIAEGYSVSREKKESFPLTVTSAQKNPTAFYLCASSIELALKDRQSYEQYFGPGTRLTVT.

The J gene is TRBJ1-4, the V gene TRBV7-9; 9 positions match TRBD1. This CDR3 has 15 residues. Germline CDR1 and CDR2: SEHNR and FQNEAQ (reference sequence). V lost 1 base, J lost 5 bases, and 2 bases stayed unmatched. The CDR3 sequence is CASSLGGTGNEKLFF. The DNA for the CDR3 is TGTGCCAGCAGCTTAGGTGGGACAGGGAATGAAAAACTGTTTTTT.

This clonotype was seen a few times. The CDR3 spells CASSLWDRLLDGYTF. Written as DNA, the CDR3 is TGTGCCAGCAGTTTATGGGACAGATTGCTAGATGGCTACACCTTC. The rearrangement links TRBV12-3 or TRBV12-4 to TRBJ1-2, with 7 positions matching TRBD1. With V trimmed by 2 bases and J by 6 bases, 9 bases remained unmatched. CDR3 size: 15 residues.

This sequence joins TRBV6-4 and TRBJ2-3; no clear D. This CDR3 is 13 amino acids long. Trimming took off 3 bases at V and 7 bases at J, with 11 bases between the two ends. Germline loops: CDR1 MRHNA, CDR2 SNTAGT. CDR3 region: CASSDQWANTQYF. CDR3 DNA sequence: TGTGCCAGCAGTGATCAATGGGCAAATACGCAGTATTTT.

The chain uses TRBV6-6 and TRBJ1-5, with 12 bases matching TRBD1. The V segment lost 7 bases and the J segment 5 bases; nucleotides outside the gene matches: 6. CDR1 is MNHNY and CDR2 is SVGAGI in the germline V gene (reference sequence). The CDR3 extends over 15 amino acids. The CDR3 sequence: CASIGTGGFDQPQHF. The CDR3 nucleotides read TGTGCCAGCATTGGGACAGGGGGCTTTGATCAGCCCCAGCATTTT.

This rearrangement joins TRBV6-1 to TRBJ1-6; D is uncertain. From germline, CDR1 is MNHNS and CDR2 SASEGT. The V end was cut by 0 bases, the J end by 10 bases, with 7 bases between. CDR3 size: 13 residues. CDR3 DNA: TGTGCCAGCAGTGAAGCGCTTCGATCACCCCTCCACTTT. It is translated as CASSEALRSPLHF.

The V and J genes are TRBV27 and TRBJ2-1; the D gene is possibly TRBD1 (5 bases). Per the germline V gene, CDR1 is MNHEY and CDR2 is SMNVEV (reference sequence). V was pared by 2 bases and J by 8 bases, with 10 bases between. This CDR3 comprises 13 residues. CDR3 loop: CASSLQGFHEQFF. The CDR3 DNA follows: TGTGCCAGCAGTTTACAGGGTTTCCATGAGCAGTTCTTC.

The chain employs TRBV15 and TRBJ2-3; the D is unclear. The CDR3 spans 16 residues. V was clipped by 1 base and J by 0 bases, with 11 bases between them. Germline V gene lookup returns CDR1 LNHNV and CDR2 YYDKDF (reference sequence). CDR3 protein: CATSRVQLSSTDTQYF. The CDR3 DNA reads as TGTGCCACCAGCAGAGTTCAGCTCTCTAGCACAGATACGCAGTATTTT.

This clonotype has more than one count but fewer than ten. V and J are TRBV12-3 or TRBV12-4 and TRBJ2-1; 16 bases map to TRBD2. The CDR3 consists of 19 residues. V lost 6 bases and J lost 3; bases outside the gene matches: 11. DNA of the CDR3: TGTGCCAGCAGCGAACCGGGACTAGCGGGGGGGGGGCACTACAATGAGCAGTTCTTC. It yields the protein CASSEPGLAGGGHYNEQFF.

The table lists this clonotype with many counts. The CDR3 loop reads CASSRLAGVYNEQFF. In DNA form, the CDR3 reads TGTGCCAGCAGTCGACTAGCGGGAGTATACAATGAGCAGTTCTTC. The chain couples TRBV6-1 to TRBJ2-1, with TRBD2 matching 12 bases. The CDR3 is 15 amino acids. V was pared by 5 bases and J by 4 bases, with 3 bases of the junction left unmatched. CDR1 and CDR2 (germline): MNHNS, SASEGT.

This clonotype was seen once. V usage is TRBV9 and J usage is TRBJ1-1, with 7 positions matching TRBD1. The CDR3 covers 15 residues. Unmatched junction bases numbered 5, after V lost 3 bases and J lost 0 bases. Germline loops: CDR1 SGDLS, CDR2 YYNGEE. For the CDR3, the DNA is TGTGCCAGCAGCGCCGCCGGGACAGTGAACACTGAAGCTTTCTTT. It encodes CASSAAGTVNTEAFF. Full variable domain (rest looked up from reference TRBV9 and TRBJ1-1): DSGVTQTPKHLITATGQRVTLRCSPRSGDLSVYWYQQSLDQGLQFLIQYYNGEERAKGNILERFSAQQFPDLHSELNLSSLELGDSALYFCASSAAGTVNTEAFFGQGTRLTVV.